These 6 T cell receptor beta chains were all obtained from the same sample, sequenced in a study of blood T cell repertoires in COVID-19. Clones were sequenced by immunoSEQ multiplex PCR, and TCRdb holds only the in-frame ones, with some missing. The sample has 100,000 or so clones, about 85% seen once. Sequenced sample: peripheral blood. All receptors derive from a woman between 45 and 65 years old with COVID-19, enrolled during active disease.

This clone was detected only a few times. V gene TRBV4-1 combines with J gene TRBJ2-2; possibly TRBD2 for D (5 bases). Trimming took 4 bases from V and 7 from J, leaving 10 bases between them. The germline gives CDR1 MGHRA, CDR2 YSYEKL. This CDR3 has 13 amino acids. CDR3 nucleotides: TGCGCCAGCAGCCGGGAGAAGAGCGGGGAGCTGTTTTTT. Translation gives CASSREKSGELFF.

This clone showed up just a few times. V and J are TRBV7-2 and TRBJ2-1; unclear D gene. Trimming took 5 bases from V and 0 from J, leaving 11 bases between them. This CDR3 has 15 amino acids. Germline CDR1 is SGHTA and CDR2 is FQGNSA. The CDR3 coding sequence is TGTGCCAGCAGCCCCAACGCAGGCTCCTACAATGAGCAGTTCTTC. Translated: CASSPNAGSYNEQFF.

This chain connects TRBV6-5 to TRBJ1-1; maybe TRBD1 (6 bases). Germline V CDR1 and CDR2: MNHEY, SVGAGI. CDR3 length equals 15 residues. The V and J ends lost 2 bases and 1 base respectively, with 11 bases between them. CDR3 nucleotides: TGTGCCAGCAGTTACCCCGGGACAAGGAACACTGAAGCTTTCTTT. This translates into CASSYPGTRNTEAFF.

V usage is TRBV5-1 and J usage is TRBJ2-5; the D gene is possibly TRBD1 (5 bases). V was trimmed by 4 bases and J by 3 bases, leaving 19 bases between them. CDR1 and CDR2 from the germline V gene are SGHRS and YFSETQ. This CDR3 region has 16 residues. The CDR3 coding sequence is TGCGCCAGCAGCAGTGCCCCCGACAGATATGAAGAGACCCAGTACTTC. Translation gives CASSSAPDRYEETQYF.

This chain links TRBV27 with TRBJ2-1; possible D gene TRBD1, 5 bases. Germline lookup yields CDR1 MNHEY and CDR2 SMNVEV (reference sequence). The length of the CDR3 is 15 residues. V was cut by 1 base and J by 3 bases, with 10 bases left in between. CDR3 sequence reads: CASSLLSGNYNEQFF. Written as DNA, the CDR3 is TGTGCCAGCAGTTTATTGTCAGGGAACTACAATGAGCAGTTCTTC.

The chain employs TRBV5-6 and TRBJ1-1; no firm D call. The CDR3 totals 12 residues. CDR1 and CDR2 (germline): SGHDT, YYEEEE. V gave up 4 bases and J gave up 4 bases, with 8 bases separating them. DNA of the CDR3: TGTGCCAGCAGCCGACTTGGCACTGAAGCTTTCTTT. Its protein product is CASSRLGTEAFF.